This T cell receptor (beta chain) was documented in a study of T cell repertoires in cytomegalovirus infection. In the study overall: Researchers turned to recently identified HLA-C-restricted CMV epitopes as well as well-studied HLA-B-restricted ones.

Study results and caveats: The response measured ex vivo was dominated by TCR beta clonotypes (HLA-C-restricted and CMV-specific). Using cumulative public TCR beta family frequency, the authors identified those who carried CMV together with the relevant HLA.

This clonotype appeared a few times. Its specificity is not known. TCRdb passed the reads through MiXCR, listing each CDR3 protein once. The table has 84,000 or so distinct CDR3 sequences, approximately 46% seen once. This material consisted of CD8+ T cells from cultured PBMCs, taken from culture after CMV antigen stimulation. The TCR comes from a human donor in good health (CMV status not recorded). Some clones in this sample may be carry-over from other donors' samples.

The CDR3 loop is CASSNPGTERNSPLHF. In DNA, the CDR3 is TGTGCCAGTAGCAATCCCGGGACTGAGAGAAATTCACCCCTCCACTTT. The rearrangement links TRBV19 to TRBJ1-6; D possibly corresponds to TRBD1 (5 bases). CDR1 is LNHDA and CDR2 is SQIVND in the germline V gene (reference sequence). The ends were cut back, 6 bases at V and 7 bases at J, with 19 bases in the middle. The CDR3 loop spans 16 amino acids.